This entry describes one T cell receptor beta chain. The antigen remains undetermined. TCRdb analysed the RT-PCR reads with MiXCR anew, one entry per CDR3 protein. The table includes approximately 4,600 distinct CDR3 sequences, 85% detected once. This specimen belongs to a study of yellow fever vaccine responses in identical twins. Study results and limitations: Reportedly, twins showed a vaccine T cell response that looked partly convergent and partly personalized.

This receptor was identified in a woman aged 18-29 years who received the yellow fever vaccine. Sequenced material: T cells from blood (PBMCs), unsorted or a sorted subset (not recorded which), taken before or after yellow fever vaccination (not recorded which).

As DNA, the CDR3 is TGTGCCAGCAGCCATCTAGCGGGAGGGTTGAACGAGCAGTACTTC. It yields the protein CASSHLAGGLNEQYF. The gene calls are TRBV14 and TRBJ2-7, with 12 bases identical to TRBD2. V shed 3 bases and J 5 bases; nucleotides not matched to a gene: 5. Germline-derived CDR1 and CDR2 are SGHDN and FVKESK. The CDR3 contains 15 residues.